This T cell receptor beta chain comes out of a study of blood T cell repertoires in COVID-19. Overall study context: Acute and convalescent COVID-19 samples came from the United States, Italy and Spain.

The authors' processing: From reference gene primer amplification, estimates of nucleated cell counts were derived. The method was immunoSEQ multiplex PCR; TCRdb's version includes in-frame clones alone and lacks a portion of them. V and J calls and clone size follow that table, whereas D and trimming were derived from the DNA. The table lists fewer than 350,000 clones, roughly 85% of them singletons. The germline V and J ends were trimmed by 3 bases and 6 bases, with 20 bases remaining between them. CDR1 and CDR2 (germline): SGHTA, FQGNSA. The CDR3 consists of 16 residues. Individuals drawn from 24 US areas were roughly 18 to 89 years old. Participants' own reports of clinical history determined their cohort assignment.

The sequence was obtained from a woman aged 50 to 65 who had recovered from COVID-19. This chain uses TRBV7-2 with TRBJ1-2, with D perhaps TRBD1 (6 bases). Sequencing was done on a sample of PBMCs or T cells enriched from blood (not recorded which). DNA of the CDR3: TGTGCCAGCAGCTTTAACAAGAAAAGAGGACAGAATGGCTACACCTTC. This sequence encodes CASSFNKKRGQNGYTF.